This T cell receptor beta chain was profiled in a study of CD8 T cells in Susac syndrome. V was clipped by 1 base and J by 10 bases, with 11 bases between them. This CDR3 spans 13 amino acids. Germline CDR1 reads LGHNA; CDR2 reads YNFKEQ. When the RNA was reverse transcribed, random hexamers were used with an input of about 0.5 to 1 ug. The immunoSEQ assay covered 54 Vbeta and 13 Jbeta segments for CDR3. MiXCR, applied by TCRdb to the immunoSEQ multiplex PCR reads, yields one record per CDR3 protein. The table has over 100,000 distinct CDR3 sequences, roughly 97% seen once. The authors carried out high-throughput sequencing of TCR beta. They applied it to CD8+ and CD4+ T cells obtained from blood. The CD8+ and CD4+ T cells were negatively isolated, with the TEMRA cells enriched by FACS.

The gene calls are TRBV4-2 and TRBJ2-1, with D unresolved. This receptor was identified in a human donor in good health. Specimen: CD4+ T cells from PBMCs. This chain's CDR3 is CASSQVLGKEQFF. DNA for the CDR3: TGTGCCAGCAGCCAAGTTTTAGGGAAAGAGCAGTTCTTC.